These 26 T cell receptor beta chains originate from one sample sequenced in a study of T cell responses to AZD1222 COVID-19 vaccine. The repertoire was sequenced with immunoSEQ multiplex PCR; TCRdb's copy has only in-frame clones and lacks some. The sample lists about 110,000 clones; roughly 88% were seen once. Source: peripheral blood, taken on day 0 of MenACWY control vaccination. The receptors were sampled from an adult in good health.

The rearrangement uses TRBV7-2 and TRBJ2-7; D may correspond to TRBD1 or TRBD2 (5 bases each). The V gene's germline CDR1 is SGHTA and CDR2 FQGNSA. Trimming removed 5 bases from V and 7 bases from J, with 18 bases in between. The CDR3 runs to 14 residues. For the CDR3, the DNA is TGTGCCAGCAGCACAAACGGGGCCGGGACGGAGCAGTACTTC. Translation: CASSTNGAGTEQYF.

The rearrangement links TRBV7-8 to TRBJ1-1; D is ambiguous. The V end lost 0 bases, the J end lost 10 bases, and 15 bases lay between the germline ends. Germline CDR1 is SGHVS and CDR2 is FQNEAQ. CDR3 size: 14 residues. The CDR3 region has the DNA TGTGCCAGCAGCTTAGCGAGGTGGGAGTTCGGAGCTTTCTTT. This translates into CASSLARWEFGAFF.

The CDR3 region has the DNA TGTGCCAGCAGCTTAGATCTAGCCAAAAACATTCAGTACTTC. Translating it yields CASSLDLAKNIQYF. This chain links TRBV7-2 with TRBJ2-4; D call uncertain. This CDR3 comprises 14 residues. The germline V and J ends were trimmed by 1 base and 0 bases, with 4 bases remaining between them. Germline V gene lookup returns CDR1 SGHTA and CDR2 FQGNSA.

The chain employs TRBV27 and TRBJ1-3; 9 bases match TRBD1. CDR3 length: 18 residues. The trim removed 1 base at V and 2 bases at J, leaving 9 bases unmatched. CDR1 MNHEY and CDR2 SMNVEV come from the germline V gene (reference sequence). The CDR3 reads CASSLWGQGGYPGNTIYF. The CDR3 DNA reads as TGTGCCAGCAGTTTATGGGGACAGGGAGGATATCCTGGAAACACCATATATTTT.

J is TRBJ2-3 and V is TRBV19, with TRBD1 matching 8 bases. J lost 4 bases, V lost 3 bases, and 6 bases had no gene match. Germline assignment: CDR1 LNHDA and CDR2 SQIVND (reference sequence). CDR3 size: 15 residues. DNA for the CDR3: TGTGCCAGTAGTATGTCAGGGGGCCCCCCAGATACGCAGTATTTT. This translates into CASSMSGGPPDTQYF.

The rearrangement links TRBV7-2 to TRBJ1-6; 8 nucleotides line up with TRBD1. V trimming: 2 bases; J trimming: 8 bases; junction bases outside the gene matches: 5. The CDR3 has 15 residues. Germline values: CDR1 SGHTA, CDR2 FQGNSA. For the CDR3, the DNA is TGTGCCAGCAGCTTAAACAGGGGGGGTTATTCACCCCTCCACTTT. The encoded protein is CASSLNRGGYSPLHF.

The gene calls are TRBV28 and TRBJ1-2; 12 bases match TRBD1. V lost 8 bases and J lost 7; bases outside the gene matches: 14. Germline V gene lookup returns CDR1 MDHEN and CDR2 SYDVKM. The CDR3 runs to 16 residues. DNA of the CDR3: TGTGCCAGCCGGCCGTATACCGGGACAGGGGGCGTTGGCTACACCTTC. Protein sequence: CASRPYTGTGGVGYTF.

Only a few counts were recorded for this clone. The chain recombines TRBV2 with TRBJ1-4; 10 bases line up with TRBD1. Trimming removed 6 bases from V and 5 bases from J; junction bases left unmatched: 6. CDR1 and CDR2 (germline): SNHLY, FYNNEI. CDR3 length: 15 amino acids. CDR3: CASRQPGQGNEKLFF. The DNA for the CDR3 is TGTGCCAGCAGACAACCGGGACAGGGGAATGAAAAACTGTTTTTT.

The chain combines TRBV5-1 with TRBJ2-1; 8 nucleotides align to TRBD1. Germline values: CDR1 SGHRS, CDR2 YFSETQ. There are 14 residues in the CDR3. The V and J ends lost 4 bases and 5 bases, in that order; junction bases with no gene match: 5. This CDR3 is CASSAGTGDNEQFF. The CDR3 coding sequence is TGCGCCAGCAGCGCCGGGACAGGAGACAATGAGCAGTTCTTC. The whole variable domain, filled in from reference TRBV5-1 and TRBJ2-1, reads KAGVTQTPRYLIKTRGQQVTLSCSPISGHRSVSWYQQTPGQGLQFLFEYFSETQRNKGNFPGRFSGRQFSNSRSEMNVSTLELGDSALYLCASSAGTGDNEQFFGPGTRLTVL.

J is TRBJ1-5 and V is TRBV2; no firm D call. V lost 4 bases, J lost 0 bases, and 10 bases lay in between. Germline CDR1 is SNHLY and CDR2 is FYNNEI. The CDR3 is 15 residues long. This CDR3 is CASSVGLSSNQPQHF. CDR3 in DNA: TGTGCCAGCAGTGTAGGGCTCTCTAGCAATCAGCCCCAGCATTTT. The full variable domain, with the rest looked up from reference TRBV2 and TRBJ1-5, is EPEVTQTPSHQVTQMGQEVILRCVPISNHLYFYWYRQILGQKVEFLVSFYNNEISEKSEIFDDQFSVERPDGSNFTLKIRSTKLEDSAMYFCASSVGLSSNQPQHFGDGTRLSIL.

Here the CDR3 reads CASSWGATNSEAFF. The CDR3 DNA follows: TGCGCCAGCAGCTGGGGGGCAACAAACTCAGAAGCTTTCTTT. V gene TRBV5-1 combines with J gene TRBJ1-1; D possibly corresponds to TRBD1 (6 bases). The CDR3 extends over 14 amino acids. In germline, CDR1 is SGHRS, CDR2 YFSETQ. V gave up 3 bases and J gave up 8 bases, with 17 bases separating them.

The chain carries TRBV27 and TRBJ1-1; D ambiguous. Germline values: CDR1 MNHEY, CDR2 SMNVEV (reference sequence). The CDR3 has 18 amino acids. Trimming removed 4 bases at V and 6 bases at J, with 27 bases between. CDR3 nucleotides: TGTGCCAGCAGTTCACACGATCCGAGGGCGCTCGTGGCCCCTGAAGCTTTCTTT. This gives the protein CASSSHDPRALVAPEAFF.

The chain combines TRBV19 with TRBJ1-5; a possible D gene is TRBD1 (5 bases). The CDR3 is 15 residues long. The V gene lost 2 bases and the J gene lost 7 bases, with 15 bases spanning the gap. Germline CDR1 is LNHDA and CDR2 is SQIVND (reference sequence). CDR3 sequence (DNA): TGTGCCAGTAGTATATCGTTGGAGACAGTCCAGCCCCAGCATTTT. Its protein product is CASSISLETVQPQHF.

The chain carries TRBV2 and TRBJ1-1; TRBD1 agrees at 8 bases. After removal of 7 bases from V and 1 base from J, the junction contained 8 bases not matched to a gene. Germline assignment: CDR1 SNHLY and CDR2 FYNNEI. The CDR3 runs 15 residues. CDR3 amino acids: CASIRGQGGNTEAFF. Written as DNA, the CDR3 is TGTGCCAGCATCCGCGGACAGGGAGGGAACACTGAAGCTTTCTTT.

The V gene is TRBV6-5, the J gene TRBJ1-5; TRBD1 is a possible D gene (5 bases). CDR3 length: 15 amino acids. Trimming stripped 5 bases from V and 2 bases from J, with 13 bases between. CDR1 is MNHEY, CDR2 SVGAGI, per germline. The CDR3 bases are TGTGCCAGCAGTCGGGGCCGTTCGGGCAATCAGCCCCAGCATTTT. It yields the protein CASSRGRSGNQPQHF.

This clone was counted once. The rearrangement links TRBV4-2 to TRBJ2-3; no reliable D call. This CDR3 comprises 16 residues. V was cut by 0 bases and J by 2 bases, with 12 bases left in between. CDR1 is LGHNA, CDR2 YNFKEQ, per germline. CDR3 protein: CASSQDWAEVTDTQYF. For the CDR3, the DNA is TGTGCCAGCAGCCAAGATTGGGCAGAAGTCACAGATACGCAGTATTTT.

This clone was recorded only once. The chain employs TRBV18 and TRBJ2-1, with 7 positions matching TRBD1. Germline CDR1 is KGHSH and CDR2 is LQKENI. This CDR3 region has 15 residues. The V and J ends lost 4 bases and 8 bases, in that order; junction bases with no gene match: 11. The CDR3: CASSLGTDSTDEQFF. The CDR3, as DNA: TGTGCCAGCTCACTCGGGACAGATAGTACTGATGAGCAGTTCTTC.

This clone was seen a few times. The rearrangement uses TRBV7-2 and TRBJ1-2; D perhaps matches TRBD1 (5 bases). This CDR3 has 12 amino acids. Trimming removed 1 base at V and 9 bases at J, with 9 bases between. Germline CDR1 is SGHTA and CDR2 is FQGNSA. CDR3 sequence: CASSLVGLSYTF. CDR3 coding DNA: TGTGCCAGCAGCTTAGTGGGACTAAGCTACACCTTC.

This clone was observed once. This rearrangement joins TRBV7-9 to TRBJ2-5; perhaps TRBD2 as D (6 bases). The ends were cut back, 5 bases at V and 4 bases at J, with 14 bases in the middle. The CDR3 has 14 residues. Germline values: CDR1 SEHNR, CDR2 FQNEAQ (reference sequence). In nucleotides, the CDR3 is TGTGCCAGCAGCACCGGGAGCCGAGGAGAGACCCAGTACTTC. Encoded protein: CASSTGSRGETQYF.

CDR3 DNA sequence: TGTGCCAGCAGTCCCCCTAGAGGGACCGACAGGTCATTAGATCAGCCCCAGCATTTT. This encodes CASSPPRGTDRSLDQPQHF. This chain links TRBV28 with TRBJ1-5, with D maybe TRBD1 (6 bases). V shed 5 bases and J shed 5 bases, with 28 bases lying between them. The CDR3 runs to 19 residues. Germline CDR1 and CDR2: MDHEN and SYDVKM.

V and J are TRBV18 and TRBJ1-1; D is perhaps TRBD1 (6 bases). CDR1 is KGHSH, CDR2 LQKENI, per germline. V dropped 2 bases and J dropped 1 base, with 11 bases sitting between them. CDR3 size: 15 residues. CDR3 sequence reads: CASSPGGRENTEAFF. The CDR3 nucleotides read TGTGCCAGCTCACCAGGGGGGCGCGAGAACACTGAAGCTTTCTTT.

The chain employs TRBV30 and TRBJ2-1; D is possibly TRBD2 (6 bases). V was pared by 4 bases and J by 2 bases, with 12 bases between. The germline CDR1 and CDR2 sequences are GTSNPN and SVGIG (reference sequence). The CDR3 loop spans 14 amino acids. The CDR3 loop reads CAWIAENPYNEQFF. Written as DNA, the CDR3 is TGTGCCTGGATAGCGGAGAACCCCTACAATGAGCAGTTCTTC.

The rearrangement joins TRBV4-3 to TRBJ1-2, with D perhaps matching TRBD1 (6 bases). The CDR3 has 16 residues. In germline, CDR1 is LGHNA, CDR2 YSLEER. Trimming removed 1 base from V and 4 bases from J, with 16 bases in between. Written as DNA, the CDR3 is TGCGCCAGCAGCCAAGCCCCCGGGGGGCTAGGCTATGGCTACACCTTC. Translated: CASSQAPGGLGYGYTF.

The chain links TRBV3-1 (or the pseudogene TRBV3-2) to TRBJ2-3; 8 nucleotides match TRBD2. The V segment lost 1 base and the J segment 2 bases; nucleotides outside the gene matches: 5. This CDR3 is built from 16 residues. CDR1 is LGHDT, CDR2 YNNKEL, per germline (reference sequence). The DNA for the CDR3 is TGTGCCAGCAGCCAAGCTGGCGGGGGGAACACAGATACGCAGTATTTT. This encodes CASSQAGGGNTDTQYF.

The V and J genes are TRBV28 and TRBJ2-7; the match to TRBD2 covers 13 bases. Trimming at V came to 4 bases and at J to 0 bases, leaving 3 bases not matched to a gene. Germline CDR1 and CDR2: MDHEN and SYDVKM. This CDR3 has 16 amino acids. The CDR3 DNA is TGTGCCAGCAGTTCGACTAGCGGGGGGCCCTCCTACGAGCAGTACTTC. Protein product: CASSSTSGGPSYEQYF. The entire variable domain, with the rest obtained from reference TRBV28 and TRBJ2-7, is as follows: DVKVTQSSRYLVKRTGEKVFLECVQDMDHENMFWYRQDPGLGLRLIYFSYDVKMKEKGDIPEGYSVSREKKERFSLILESASTNQTSMYLCASSSTSGGPSYEQYFGPGTRLTVT.

This clone was seen more than once but under ten times. The rearrangement uses TRBV7-3 and TRBJ2-3; D might be TRBD2 (6 bases). The CDR3 runs 17 residues. Trimming pared 5 bases from V and 4 bases from J, leaving 22 bases between. Germline V CDR1 and CDR2: SGHTA, FQGTGA. CDR3 nucleotide sequence: TGTGCCAGCAGCCAAACGGGACTCCGATTCTTGCCAGATACGCAGTATTTT. It yields the protein CASSQTGLRFLPDTQYF.